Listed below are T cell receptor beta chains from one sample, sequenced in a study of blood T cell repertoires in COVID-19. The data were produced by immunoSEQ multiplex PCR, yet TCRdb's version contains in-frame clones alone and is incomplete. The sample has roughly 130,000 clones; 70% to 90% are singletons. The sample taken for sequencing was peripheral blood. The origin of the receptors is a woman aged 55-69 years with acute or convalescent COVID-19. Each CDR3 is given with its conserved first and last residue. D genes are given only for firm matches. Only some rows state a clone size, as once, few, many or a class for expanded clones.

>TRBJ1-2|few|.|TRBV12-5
CASGSGYSSYTF
TGTGCTAGTGGTTCCGGATACAGCTCCTACACCTTC
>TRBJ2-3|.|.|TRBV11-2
CASSYTWGHGTDTQYF
TGTGCCAGCAGCTATACCTGGGGGCATGGCACAGATACGCAGTATTTT
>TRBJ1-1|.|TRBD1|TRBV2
CASKKRDRATEAFF
TGTGCCAGCAAAAAAAGGGACAGGGCAACTGAAGCTTTCTTT
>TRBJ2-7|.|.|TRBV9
CASSVDFDYYEQYF
TGTGCCAGCAGCGTCGACTTCGACTACTACGAGCAGTACTTC
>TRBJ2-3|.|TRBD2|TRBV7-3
CASSSGLTTDTQYF
TGTGCCAGCAGCTCGGGACTAACCACAGATACGCAGTATTTT
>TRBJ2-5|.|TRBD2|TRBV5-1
CASSRFGVAGPETQYF
TGCGCCAGCAGCCGCTTCGGGGTAGCGGGGCCGGAGACCCAGTACTTC
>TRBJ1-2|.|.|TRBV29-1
CSARTGNYGYTF
TGCAGCGCGCGGACGGGAAACTATGGCTACACCTTC
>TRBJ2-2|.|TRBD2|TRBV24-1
CATSTPSGRSLRGGELFF
TGTGCCACCAGCACCCCTAGCGGGAGGTCCCTGAGAGGCGGGGAGCTGTTTTTT
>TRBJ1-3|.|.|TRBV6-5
CASSYSSLSGNTIYF
TGTGCCAGCAGTTACAGCTCCCTCTCTGGAAACACCATATATTTT
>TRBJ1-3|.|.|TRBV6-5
CASSYSGAAGNTIYF
TGTGCCAGCAGTTACTCGGGGGCAGCTGGAAACACCATATATTTT
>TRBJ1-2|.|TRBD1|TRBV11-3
CASSLDRTGVGYTF
TGTGCCAGCAGCTTAGATAGGACAGGGGTTGGCTACACCTTC
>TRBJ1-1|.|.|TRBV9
CASSVGGNSNTEAFF
TGTGCCAGCAGCGTGGGGGGAAACTCGAACACTGAAGCTTTCTTT
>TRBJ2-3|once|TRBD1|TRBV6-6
CASRPGTAQTTDTQYF
TGTGCCAGCAGACCCGGGACAGCACAGACCACAGATACGCAGTATTTT
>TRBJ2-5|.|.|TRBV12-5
CASGLGLQQETQYF
TGTGCTAGTGGTTTGGGCCTACAGCAAGAGACCCAGTACTTC
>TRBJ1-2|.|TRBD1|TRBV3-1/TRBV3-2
CASSQSRYGTGYGYTF
TGTGCCAGCAGCCAAAGTCGGTACGGGACAGGGTATGGCTACACCTTC
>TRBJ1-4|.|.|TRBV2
CASKARSDEKLFF
TGTGCCAGCAAGGCCAGGTCGGATGAAAAACTGTTTTTT
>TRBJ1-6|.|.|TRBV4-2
CASSETGQGVSPLHF
TGTGCCAGCAGCGAAACGGGACAAGGTGTTTCACCCCTCCACTTT
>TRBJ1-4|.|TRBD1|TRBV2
CASSDQGAFEKLFF
TGTGCCAGCAGTGATCAGGGGGCTTTTGAAAAACTGTTTTTT
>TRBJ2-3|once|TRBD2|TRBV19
CASSTGEGRGGTQYF
TGTGCCAGTAGCACGGGGGAGGGGCGTGGGGGGACGCAGTATTTT
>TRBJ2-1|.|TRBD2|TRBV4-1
CASSQDLLAGGRNEQFF
TGCGCCAGCAGCCAAGACCTTCTAGCGGGAGGCCGGAATGAGCAGTTCTTC
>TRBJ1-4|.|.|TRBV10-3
CAISERGQNEKLFF
TGTGCCATCAGTGAGAGGGGTCAGAATGAAAAACTGTTTTTT
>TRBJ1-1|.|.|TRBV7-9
CASSPPRGWTEAFF
TGTGCCAGCAGCCCCCCAAGGGGGTGGACTGAAGCTTTCTTT
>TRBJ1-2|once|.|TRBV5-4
CASSLRSQGRLPVDGYTF
TGTGCCAGCAGCCTTCGAAGTCAGGGAAGGCTGCCCGTGGATGGCTACACCTTC
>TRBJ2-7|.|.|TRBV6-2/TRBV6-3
CASSYSDSLYEQYF
TGTGCCAGCAGTTACTCGGACAGTCTTTACGAGCAGTACTTC